This T cell receptor (beta chain) was profiled in a study of cytomegalovirus exposure and HLA in healthy donors. Study-wide context: Early release data held about 92 million unique TCRs from HLA-typed donors. Study-wide results and limits: Reports indicated that the classifier achieved high specificity and sensitivity in diagnosing cytomegalovirus status. With further analysis later on, most CMV-associated TCR beta chains appeared HLA-restricted. It was 160 or so TCR beta chains that were listed as cytomegalovirus-associated.

This clone has only a few counts. The antigen remains unidentified. With 60 Vbeta and 13 Jbeta primers, the PCR was carried out. The table came from immunoSEQ multiplex PCR; TCRdb's copy has only in-frame clones and leaves some out. Among 100,000 or so clones listed, about 12% were seen once. Trimming removed 5 bases from V and 6 bases from J; junction bases left unmatched: 10. This CDR3 region has 15 residues. The germline V gene encodes CDR1 SGHTA and CDR2 FQGNSA. This chain uses TRBV7-2 with TRBJ2-3, with 8 bases identical to TRBD2. This TCR was recovered from a man between 35 and 55 years old in good health and CMV-seropositive. Material for sequencing was PBMCs. CDR3 protein: CASSQWAGGTDTQYF. Here the CDR3 DNA reads TGTGCCAGCAGCCAGTGGGCGGGGGGAACGGATACGCAGTATTTT. The variable domain in full, completed from reference TRBV7-2 and TRBJ2-3, reads GAGVSQSPSNKVTEKGKDVELRCDPISGHTALYWYRQSLGQGLEFLIYFQGNSAPDKSGLPSDRFSAERTGGSVSTLTIQRTQQEDSAVYLCASSQWAGGTDTQYFGPGTRLTVL.